The clone carrying this T cell receptor (beta chain) was detected once. What it binds is unknown. The data are from a study of T cell clones after liver transplantation. The wider study: A pre-transplant mixed lymphocyte reaction with TCRbeta sequencing defined graft-donor-reactive clones followed in post-transplant blood. Draws occurred before transplant, before withdrawal, and after complete or failed withdrawal.

Assay used: immunoSEQ multiplex PCR; TCRdb lists only in-frame clones, some missing. Found here are 98,000 or so clones, roughly 80% of them singletons; the top ten hold 0.8% to 1%. The CDR3 has 16 residues. V lost 5 bases, J lost 2 bases, and 18 bases lay in between. Germline assignment: CDR1 SGHTA and CDR2 FQGNSA. Points from the study as a whole: In 5 of 8 subjects, circulating graft-donor-reactive CD4 TCRbeta sequences fell significantly after transplant.

The sequence was obtained from a human donor who received a liver transplant. The rearrangement uses TRBV7-2 and TRBJ2-5; D gene uncertain. This specimen consisted of CD4+ T cells from blood, obtained before liver transplant. CDR3 loop: CASSNRKSLGQETQYF. In DNA form, the CDR3 reads TGTGCCAGCAGCAACCGGAAGAGTTTGGGGCAAGAGACCCAGTACTTC.